The T cell receptor (beta chain) under discussion was sequenced for a study of blood T cell repertoires in COVID-19. Germline CDR1 is SEHNR and CDR2 is FQNEAQ (reference sequence). The CDR3 is 16 amino acids. Trimming removed 0 bases from V and 4 bases from J, with 13 bases in between. Sequencing used immunoSEQ multiplex PCR; TCRdb keeps in-frame clones, though not all of them. The repertoire holds roughly 290,000 clones, 80% to 90% seen once, with 2.2% in the top ten. This TCR was sampled from a man under 40 who had recovered from COVID-19. Sequenced: PBMCs or T cells enriched from blood (not recorded which). The V and J genes are TRBV7-9 and TRBJ1-3; TRBD1 is a possible D gene (5 bases). Written as DNA, the CDR3 is TGTGCCAGCAGCTTAGCGCTAGGGGCGGAAGGAAACACCATATATTTT. Its translation: CASSLALGAEGNTIYF.